Listed below are T cell receptor beta chains from one sample, sequenced in a study of blood T cell repertoires in COVID-19. Produced via immunoSEQ multiplex PCR; TCRdb's table is partial and in-frame only. The sample lists about 75,000 clones; 80% to 90% were seen once. Material: peripheral blood. The receptors come from a woman in her forties or fifties with acute or convalescent COVID-19. CDR3s include the opening cysteine and the closing phenylalanine or tryptophan. Fields, in order: J gene, V gene, D gene, clone size, CDR3 protein, CDR3 DNA. The D gene is left open where the match is weak. Expanded clones are given a class, and other clones once, few, many or no size at all.

>TRBJ1-1|TRBV6-5|TRBD1|few
CASSPQTGANTEAFF
TGTGCCAGCAGTCCCCAGACAGGGGCGAACACTGAAGCTTTCTTT
>TRBJ2-7|TRBV3-1/TRBV3-2|.|.
CASSQGISGFSYEQYF
TGTGCCAGCAGCCAAGGTATTAGCGGTTTCTCCTACGAGCAGTACTTC
>TRBJ1-2|TRBV30|.|few
CAWSVTQGNGYTF
TGTGCCTGGAGTGTAACGCAGGGGAATGGCTACACCTTC
>TRBJ1-1|TRBV10-3|.|.
CAARGNTEAFF
TGTGCCGCCCGTGGCAACACTGAAGCTTTCTTT
>TRBJ1-5|TRBV21-1|.|.
CASRRRGQRPVGRENQPQHF
TGTGCCAGCAGACGGAGGGGTCAGAGACCCGTAGGCAGGGAAAATCAGCCCCAGCATTTT
>TRBJ1-6|TRBV2|.|.
CASRNFVYSPLHF
TGTGCCAGCAGGAACTTTGTTTATTCACCCCTCCACTTT
>TRBJ1-1|TRBV3-1/TRBV3-2|.|.
CASSHGVSGTEAFF
TGTGCCAGCAGCCATGGGGTCTCGGGGACTGAAGCTTTCTTT
>TRBJ1-5|TRBV28|.|.
CASSFPTGNNQPQHF
TGTGCCAGCAGTTTCCCTACAGGGAATAATCAGCCCCAGCATTTT
>TRBJ2-3|TRBV5-4|TRBD2|.
CASSLNLPGLAGASTDTQYF
TGTGCCAGCAGCTTGAACCTACCGGGACTAGCGGGAGCTAGCACAGATACGCAGTATTTT
>TRBJ2-7|TRBV6-5|.|.
CASSPGGPYEQYF
TGTGCCAGCAGTCCCGGGGGGCCGTACGAGCAGTACTTC
>TRBJ2-3|TRBV24-1|.|.
CATSDLGPGMSTDTQYF
TGTGCCACCAGTGATTTGGGTCCAGGAATGAGCACAGATACGCAGTATTTT
>TRBJ1-4|TRBV30|TRBD1|.
CAWSHHSQGALPGKLFF
TGTGCCTGGAGCCACCACTCACAGGGGGCTCTCCCAGGAAAACTGTTTTTT
>TRBJ1-5|TRBV30|.|.
CAWSKRGRLEQPQHF
TGTGCCTGGAGTAAACGGGGAAGACTAGAACAGCCCCAGCATTTT